The 22 T cell receptor beta chains below come from one sample, sequenced in a study of OX40 agonist ivuxolimab in advanced cancers. Using immunoSEQ multiplex PCR, the repertoire was profiled, and TCRdb retains in-frame clones only, with some absent. The top ten clones hold less than 5.5% of a sample with about 100,000 clones, 84% of them seen once. The source material was CD4+ or CD8+ T cells sorted from blood, sampled in a trial of the OX40 agonist ivuxolimab. The receptors originated from an adult with an advanced solid tumor such as melanoma, head and neck, liver or kidney cancer.

V gene TRBV27 combines with J gene TRBJ2-7; D is tentatively TRBD1 or TRBD2 (5 bases each). Deletions cut 2 bases from V and 5 bases from J, with 19 bases between. The CDR3 consists of 16 residues. Per the germline V gene, CDR1 is MNHEY and CDR2 is SMNVEV (reference sequence). The CDR3 nucleotides are TGTGCCAGCAGTTTAGTGGGCCGGGGCTACGTCAACGAGCAGTACTTC. This translates into CASSLVGRGYVNEQYF.

The gene calls are TRBV7-8 and TRBJ2-3, with TRBD2 as a possible D gene (5 bases). The germline V gene encodes CDR1 SGHVS and CDR2 FQNEAQ. Trimming took 0 bases from V and 4 from J, leaving 11 bases between them. This CDR3 region has 15 residues. The CDR3 coding sequence is TGTGCCAGCAGCTTAGCAGGGATGAGGGCAGATACGCAGTATTTT. This sequence encodes CASSLAGMRADTQYF. The whole variable domain, filled in from reference TRBV7-8 and TRBJ2-3, reads GAGVSQSPRYKVAKRGQDVALRCDPISGHVSLFWYQQALGQGPEFLTYFQNEAQLDKSGLPSDRFFAERPEGSVSTLKIQRTQQEDSAVYLCASSLAGMRADTQYFGPGTRLTVL.

The chain uses TRBV6-5 and TRBJ2-1; 10 bases line up with TRBD1. V lost 0 bases, J lost 6 bases, and 2 bases stayed unmatched. The germline CDR1 and CDR2 sequences are MNHEY and SVGAGI. CDR3 length: 15 amino acids. CDR3 in amino acids: CASSYSGTGANEQFF. DNA for the CDR3: TGTGCCAGCAGTTACTCCGGGACAGGGGCCAATGAGCAGTTCTTC.

In this sample, this clone turned up a few times. V gene TRBV29-1 combines with J gene TRBJ1-4; D not certain. The germline V gene has CDR1 SQVTM and CDR2 ANQGSEA. The CDR3 length is 11 residues. Between the trimmed V and J ends, which lost 7 bases and 4 bases, there was a span of 7 bases. The CDR3 DNA reads as TGCAGCGGGATAAATAATGAAAAACTGTTTTTT. Translation gives CSGINNEKLFF. The complete variable domain, with remaining parts taken from reference TRBV29-1 and TRBJ1-4, reads SAVISQKPSRDICQRGTSLTIQCQVDSQVTMMFWYRQQPGQSLTLIATANQGSEATYESGFVIDKFPISRPNLTFSTLTVSNMSPEDSSIYLCSGINNEKLFFGSGTQLSVL.

The CDR3 sequence is CASSMGYSEQFF. The DNA of the CDR3 is TGTGCCAGTAGTATGGGGTATAGTGAGCAGTTCTTC. The genes are TRBV19 and TRBJ2-1; the D is unclear. The CDR3 has 12 amino acids. V was trimmed by 3 bases and J by 9 bases, leaving 9 bases between them. Per the germline V gene, CDR1 is LNHDA and CDR2 is SQIVND (reference sequence).

The chain is built from TRBV5-5 and TRBJ1-1; D gene uncertain. Germline V gene lookup returns CDR1 SGHKS and CDR2 YYEKEE (reference sequence). Trimming took off 3 bases at V and 1 base at J, with 13 bases between the two ends. The CDR3 spans 15 residues. The CDR3 spells CASSYEWGWNTEAFF. The DNA for the CDR3 is TGTGCCAGCAGCTATGAATGGGGTTGGAACACTGAAGCTTTCTTT.

This chain joins TRBV30 and TRBJ1-1; D remains ambiguous. CDR3 length: 13 amino acids. Trimming took 2 bases from V and 7 from J, leaving 14 bases between them. CDR1 is GTSNPN, CDR2 SVGIG, per germline (reference sequence). In nucleotides, the CDR3 is TGTGCCTGGAGTATCCAACGAGATTTTGAAGCTTTCTTT. It specifies CAWSIQRDFEAFF.

There are a few counts of this clone. The chain couples TRBV5-6 to TRBJ2-1; D gene ambiguous. CDR1 is SGHDT and CDR2 is YYEEEE in the germline V gene. V gave up 0 bases and J gave up 10 bases, with 11 bases separating them. There are 13 residues in the CDR3. CDR3 amino acids: CASSLGQFGEQFF. The CDR3 DNA is TGTGCCAGCAGCTTGGGCCAGTTTGGGGAGCAGTTCTTC.

V and J are TRBV5-1 and TRBJ1-1; D uncertain. The V gene's germline CDR1 is SGHRS and CDR2 YFSETQ. The V end was cut by 0 bases, the J end by 0 bases, with 12 bases between. The CDR3 covers 16 residues. The CDR3 is CASSLVEQTMNTEAFF. CDR3 nucleotide sequence: TGCGCCAGCAGCTTGGTGGAACAGACGATGAACACTGAAGCTTTCTTT.

The chain has TRBV7-9 and TRBJ1-1; D ambiguous. The V end was cut by 4 bases, the J end by 4 bases, with 10 bases between. CDR1 is SEHNR, CDR2 FQNEAQ, per germline (reference sequence). CDR3 size: 13 residues. This chain's CDR3 is CASSSNIGTEAFF. The CDR3 coding sequence is TGTGCCAGCAGCTCCAATATCGGCACTGAAGCTTTCTTT.

This clone appeared a few times. The chain has TRBV7-3 and TRBJ1-6; D might be TRBD1 (6 bases). V was cut by 3 bases and J by 6 bases, with 9 bases left in between. The germline V gene encodes CDR1 SGHTA and CDR2 FQGTGA. This CDR3 comprises 14 residues. The CDR3 sequence: CASSFGQTNSPLHF. The CDR3 DNA reads as TGTGCCAGCAGCTTCGGACAGACTAATTCACCCCTCCACTTT.

This chain joins TRBV7-6 and TRBJ1-1; D may be TRBD1 (5 bases). The CDR3 loop spans 17 amino acids. V gave up 0 bases and J gave up 6 bases, with 20 bases separating them. Germline loops: CDR1 SGHVS, CDR2 FNYEAQ. In DNA form, the CDR3 reads TGTGCCAGCAGCTTAGCCGCGGGAGGGGTTGTTAGTGCTGAAGCTTTCTTT. Amino acids: CASSLAAGGVVSAEAFF. The full variable domain, in which reference TRBV7-6 and TRBJ1-1 provide the parts outside the CDR3, is GAGVSQSPRYKVTKRGQDVALRCDPISGHVSLYWYRQALGQGPEFLTYFNYEAQQDKSGLPNDRFSAERPEGSISTLTIQRTEQRDSAMYRCASSLAAGGVVSAEAFFGQGTRLTVV.

The genes are TRBV5-1 and TRBJ1-1, with D possibly matching TRBD1 (6 bases). V was trimmed by 8 bases and J by 4 bases, leaving 15 bases between them. This CDR3 has 13 residues. Germline V CDR1 and CDR2: SGHRS, YFSETQ. The CDR3 is CASHDRPATEAFF. The CDR3 DNA follows: TGCGCCAGTCATGACAGGCCAGCCACTGAAGCTTTCTTT.

The chain employs TRBV21-1 and TRBJ2-7; the table's D call TRBD2 went unverified against the DNA. TRBV21-1 is a documented pseudogene. The CDR3 has 15 residues. The CDR3 nucleotides are TGTGCCAGCAGCAAAGACACCGGAGGGAGGACCGCGCAGTACTTC. This translates into CASSKDTGGRTAQYF.

The chain has TRBV5-4 and TRBJ1-2, with 12 bases matching TRBD1. This CDR3 is built from 17 residues. Trimming took 0 bases from V and 6 from J; bases not matched to a gene: 9. Looked up from germline, CDR1 is SGHNT and CDR2 is YYREEE (reference sequence). This CDR3 reads CASSLVRPGTGGNGYTF. CDR3 DNA sequence: TGTGCCAGCAGCTTGGTAAGGCCCGGGACAGGGGGCAATGGCTACACCTTC.

V gene TRBV5-4 combines with J gene TRBJ1-2; D is perhaps TRBD1 (5 bases). Per germline, CDR1 SGHNT and CDR2 YYREEE (reference sequence). The CDR3 runs to 14 residues. V dropped 0 bases and J dropped 7 bases, with 13 bases sitting between them. CDR3 region: CASSLVGGGSGYTF. CDR3 sequence (DNA): TGTGCCAGCAGCTTGGTTGGGGGAGGGTCTGGCTACACCTTC.

CDR3 in DNA: TGTGCCAGTAGTCCCTCCCCTGGGACAGGGGGCTCTAGGGAGCAGTACTTC. This encodes CASSPSPGTGGSREQYF. The chain employs TRBV19 and TRBJ2-7; 12 bases match TRBD1. From germline, CDR1 is LNHDA and CDR2 SQIVND (reference sequence). Trimming at V came to 5 bases and at J to 7 bases, leaving 15 bases not matched to a gene. This CDR3 has 17 amino acids.

V usage is TRBV19 and J usage is TRBJ2-2; 7 positions agree with TRBD1. This CDR3 spans 15 amino acids. The V segment lost 6 bases and the J segment 5 bases; nucleotides outside the gene matches: 9. Germline V gives CDR1 LNHDA, CDR2 SQIVND (reference sequence). As DNA, the CDR3 is TGTGCCAGTAGCCGGAGGACAGGCGGAACCGGGGAGCTGTTTTTT. It translates to CASSRRTGGTGELFF.

The chain joins TRBV7-8 to TRBJ1-3; D perhaps matches TRBD1 (5 bases). V was trimmed by 3 bases and J by 4 bases, leaving 10 bases between them. CDR3 length: 14 residues. The germline V gene encodes CDR1 SGHVS and CDR2 FQNEAQ. The CDR3 region has the DNA TGTGCCAGCAGCTTGGGACCCCTCGGAAACACCATATATTTT. This sequence encodes CASSLGPLGNTIYF.

This clone was detected once. This rearrangement joins TRBV11-2 to TRBJ2-7; D is uncertain. The germline gives CDR1 SGHAT, CDR2 FQNNGV. V was pared by 2 bases and J by 2 bases, with 10 bases between. This CDR3 has 14 amino acids. The CDR3 sequence: CASSLSPNTYEQYF. In DNA form, the CDR3 reads TGTGCCAGCAGCTTAAGTCCGAACACCTACGAGCAGTACTTC.

The rearrangement links TRBV29-1 to TRBJ1-1; 8 bases agree with TRBD1. The CDR3 contains 12 residues. Trimming removed 1 base from V and 6 bases from J; junction bases left unmatched: 1. Germline V gene data show CDR1 as SQVTM and CDR2 as ANQGSEA. This CDR3 reads CSVEVQGAEAFF. The CDR3 DNA follows: TGCAGCGTTGAAGTACAGGGGGCTGAAGCTTTCTTT.

The chain recombines TRBV28 with TRBJ1-4; 8 positions match TRBD1. J gave up 5 bases and V 6 bases, and 8 bases lay outside the gene matches. The CDR3 covers 15 residues. In germline, CDR1 is MDHEN, CDR2 SYDVKM. CDR3 sequence reads: CASSSGGADNEKLFF. The DNA of the CDR3 is TGTGCCAGCAGCTCAGGGGGCGCGGACAATGAAAAACTGTTTTTT.